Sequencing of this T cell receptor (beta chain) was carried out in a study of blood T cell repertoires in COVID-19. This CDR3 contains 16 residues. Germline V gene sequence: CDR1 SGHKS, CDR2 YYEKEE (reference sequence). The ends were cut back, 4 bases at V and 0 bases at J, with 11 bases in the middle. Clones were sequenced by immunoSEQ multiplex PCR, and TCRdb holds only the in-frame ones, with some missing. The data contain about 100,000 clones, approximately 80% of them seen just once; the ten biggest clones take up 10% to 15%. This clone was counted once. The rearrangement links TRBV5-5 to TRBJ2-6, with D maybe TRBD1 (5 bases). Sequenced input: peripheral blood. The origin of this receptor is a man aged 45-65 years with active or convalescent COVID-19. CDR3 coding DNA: TGTGCCAGCAGCACCAGACAGTTCTCTGGGGCCAACGTCCTGACTTTC. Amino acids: CASSTRQFSGANVLTF.